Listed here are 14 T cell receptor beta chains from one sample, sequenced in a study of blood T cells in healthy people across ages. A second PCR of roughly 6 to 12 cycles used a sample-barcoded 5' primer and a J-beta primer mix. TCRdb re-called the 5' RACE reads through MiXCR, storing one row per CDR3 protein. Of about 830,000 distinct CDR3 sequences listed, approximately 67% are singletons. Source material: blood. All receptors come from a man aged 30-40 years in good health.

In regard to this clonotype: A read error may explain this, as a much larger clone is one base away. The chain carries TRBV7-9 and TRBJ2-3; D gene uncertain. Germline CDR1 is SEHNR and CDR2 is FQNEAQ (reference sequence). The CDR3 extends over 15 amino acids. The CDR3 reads CAGSLERVSTDTQYF. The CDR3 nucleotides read TGTGCCGGCAGCTTAGAAAGGGTGAGCACAGATACGCAGTATTTT.

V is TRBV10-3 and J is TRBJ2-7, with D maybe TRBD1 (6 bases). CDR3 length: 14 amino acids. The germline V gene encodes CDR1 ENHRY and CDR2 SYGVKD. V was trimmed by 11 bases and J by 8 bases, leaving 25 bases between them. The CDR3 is CASLPPGQSRQQYF. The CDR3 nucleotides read TGTGCCTCGCTCCCCCCGGGACAAAGCCGGCAGCAGTACTTC.

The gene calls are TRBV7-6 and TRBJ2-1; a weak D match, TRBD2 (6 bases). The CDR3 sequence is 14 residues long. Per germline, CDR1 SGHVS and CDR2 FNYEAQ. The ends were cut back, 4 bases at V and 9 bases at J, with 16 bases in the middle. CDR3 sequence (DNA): TGTGCCAGCAGCTCTCGCCCAGTGGAGGGTGAGCAGTTCTTC. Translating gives CASSSRPVEGEQFF.

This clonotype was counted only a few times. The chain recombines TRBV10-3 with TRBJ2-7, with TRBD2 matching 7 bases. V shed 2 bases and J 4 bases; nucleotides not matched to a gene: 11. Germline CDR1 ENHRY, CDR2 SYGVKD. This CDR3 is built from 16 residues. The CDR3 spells CAISEPGTTGRYEQYF. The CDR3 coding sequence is TGTGCCATCAGTGAGCCAGGGACTACCGGTCGGTACGAGCAGTACTTC.

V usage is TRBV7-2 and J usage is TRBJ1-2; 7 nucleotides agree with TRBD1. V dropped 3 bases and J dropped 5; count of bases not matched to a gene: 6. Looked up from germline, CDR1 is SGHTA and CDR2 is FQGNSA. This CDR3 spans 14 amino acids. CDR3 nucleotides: TGTGCCAGCAGCTTCGGGACAGCCCTTTATGGCTACACCTTC. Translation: CASSFGTALYGYTF.

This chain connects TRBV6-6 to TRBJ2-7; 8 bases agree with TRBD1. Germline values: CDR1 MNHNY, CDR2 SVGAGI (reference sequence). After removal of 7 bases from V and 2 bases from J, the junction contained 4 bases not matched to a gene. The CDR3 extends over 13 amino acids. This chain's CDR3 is CASKGQAPYEQYF. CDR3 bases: TGTGCCAGCAAGGGACAGGCCCCCTACGAGCAGTACTTC.

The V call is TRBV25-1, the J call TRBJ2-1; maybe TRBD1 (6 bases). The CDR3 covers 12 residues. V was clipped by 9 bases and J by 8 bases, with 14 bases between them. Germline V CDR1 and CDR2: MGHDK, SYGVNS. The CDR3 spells CASSQGSHEQFF. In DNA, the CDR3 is TGTGCCAGTAGCCAGGGGTCCCATGAGCAGTTCTTC. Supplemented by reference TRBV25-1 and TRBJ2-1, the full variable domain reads EADIYQTPRYLVIGTGKKITLECSQTMGHDKMYWYQQDPGMELHLIHYSYGVNSTEKGDLSSESTVSRIRTEHFPLTLESARPSHTSQYLCASSQGSHEQFFGPGTRLTVL.

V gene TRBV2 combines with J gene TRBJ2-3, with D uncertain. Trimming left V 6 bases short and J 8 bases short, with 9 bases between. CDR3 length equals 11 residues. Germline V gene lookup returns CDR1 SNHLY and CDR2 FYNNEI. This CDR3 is CASRAYGTQYF. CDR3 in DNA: TGTGCCAGCAGGGCTTATGGTACGCAGTATTTT.

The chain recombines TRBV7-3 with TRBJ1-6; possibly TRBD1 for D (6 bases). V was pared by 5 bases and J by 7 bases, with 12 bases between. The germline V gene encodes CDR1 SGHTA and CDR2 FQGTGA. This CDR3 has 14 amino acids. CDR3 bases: TGTGCCAGCAGCACCGGACAGCCCAATTCACCCCTCCACTTT. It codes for CASSTGQPNSPLHF.

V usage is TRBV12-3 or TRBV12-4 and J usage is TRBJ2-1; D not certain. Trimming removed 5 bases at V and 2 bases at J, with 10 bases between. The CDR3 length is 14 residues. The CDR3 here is CASSPTSAYNEQFF. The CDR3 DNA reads TGTGCCAGCAGTCCCACATCAGCCTACAATGAGCAGTTCTTC.

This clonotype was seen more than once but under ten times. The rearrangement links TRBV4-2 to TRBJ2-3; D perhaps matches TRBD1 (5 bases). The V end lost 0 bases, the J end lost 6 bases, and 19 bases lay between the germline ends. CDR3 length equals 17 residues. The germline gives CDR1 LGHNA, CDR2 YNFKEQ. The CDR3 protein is CASSQEFVQSGRDTQYF. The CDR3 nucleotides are TGTGCCAGCAGCCAAGAGTTCGTACAATCAGGGCGGGATACGCAGTATTTT.

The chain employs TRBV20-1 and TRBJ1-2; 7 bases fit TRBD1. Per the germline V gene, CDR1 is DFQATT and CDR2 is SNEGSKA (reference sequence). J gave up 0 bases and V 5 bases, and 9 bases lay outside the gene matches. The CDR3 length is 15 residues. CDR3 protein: CSAWLGTASNYGYTF. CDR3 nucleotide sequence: TGCAGTGCTTGGCTAGGGACAGCTTCTAACTATGGCTACACCTTC.

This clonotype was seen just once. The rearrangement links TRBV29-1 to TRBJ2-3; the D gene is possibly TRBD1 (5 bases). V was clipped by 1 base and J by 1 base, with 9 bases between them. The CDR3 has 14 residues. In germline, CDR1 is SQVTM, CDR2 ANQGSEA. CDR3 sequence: CSVEARAGTDTQYF. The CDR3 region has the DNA TGCAGCGTTGAAGCCAGGGCGGGCACAGATACGCAGTATTTT.

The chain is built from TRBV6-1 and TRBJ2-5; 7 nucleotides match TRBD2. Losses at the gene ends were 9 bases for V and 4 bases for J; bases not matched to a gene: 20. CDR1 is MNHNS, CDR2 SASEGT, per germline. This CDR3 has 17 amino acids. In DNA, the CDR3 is TGTGCCAGTAGCGAAACCAACGCAGGGACGGGGGGAGAGACCCAGTACTTC. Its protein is CASSETNAGTGGETQYF.